The 27 T cell receptor beta chains presented below share a single source sample, sequenced in a study of blood T cell repertoires in COVID-19. TCRdb's table, derived via immunoSEQ multiplex PCR, lists solely in-frame clones and lacks some. Among over 200,000 clones listed, 88% were seen once. Sequencing input: peripheral blood. These receptors were collected from a man aged 18 to 30 with active or convalescent COVID-19.

The rearrangement joins TRBV11-2 to TRBJ2-1, with 11 positions matching TRBD2. The CDR3 loop spans 16 amino acids. V dropped 5 bases and J dropped 2; count of bases not matched to a gene: 5. The V gene's germline CDR1 is SGHAT and CDR2 FQNNGV. The CDR3 DNA is TGTGCCAGCAGCCTGATAGCGGGAGGGCCCTACAATGAGCAGTTCTTC. It is translated as CASSLIAGGPYNEQFF.

Details on this clone: This same CDR3 is encoded by further DNA sequences in the sample. The chain employs TRBV7-9 and TRBJ2-7, with D perhaps TRBD1 (6 bases). CDR3 length: 12 amino acids. V was shortened by 0 bases and J by 6 bases, with 6 bases between the two germline ends. CDR1 SEHNR and CDR2 FQNEAQ come from the germline V gene (reference sequence). This chain's CDR3 is CASSLAGGEQYF. CDR3 DNA sequence: TGTGCCAGCAGCTTAGCAGGGGGCGAGCAGTACTTC.

The rearrangement uses TRBV10-3 and TRBJ2-2; no clear D. V was shortened by 3 bases and J by 1 base, with 6 bases between the two germline ends. Germline V gene lookup returns CDR1 ENHRY and CDR2 SYGVKD. The CDR3 has 14 residues. The CDR3 region has the DNA TGTGCCATCAGTGATGGGCTGAACACCGGGGAGCTGTTTTTT. This gives the protein CAISDGLNTGELFF.

The chain uses TRBV28 and TRBJ1-1; the D gene is possibly TRBD1 (6 bases). Germline values: CDR1 MDHEN, CDR2 SYDVKM. This CDR3 spans 13 amino acids. The germline V and J ends were trimmed by 1 base and 8 bases, with 11 bases remaining between them. The CDR3 DNA sequence: TGTGCCAGCAGTTTATTACAGGGTGGGGAAGCTTTCTTT. It yields the protein CASSLLQGGEAFF.

CDR3 loop: CASSLFSQGNSNQPQHF. The DNA of the CDR3 is TGTGCCAGCAGTTTATTTTCGCAGGGGAATAGCAATCAGCCCCAGCATTTT. This rearrangement joins TRBV27 to TRBJ1-5, with D tentatively TRBD1 (6 bases). The V gene's germline CDR1 is MNHEY and CDR2 SMNVEV (reference sequence). The CDR3 spans 17 residues. Trimming removed 1 base from V and 0 bases from J, with 13 bases in between.

The chain recombines TRBV7-9 with TRBJ2-4, with 7 positions matching TRBD2. The CDR3 spans 19 residues. CDR1 and CDR2 (germline): SEHNR, FQNEAQ (reference sequence). Trimming took 5 bases from V and 1 from J; bases not matched to a gene: 17. The CDR3 coding sequence is TGTGCCAGCAGCGCCACCCGTGCAGCGGGACCTCTTGCCAAAAACATTCAGTACTTC. Protein sequence: CASSATRAAGPLAKNIQYF. The full variable domain, rest sourced from reference TRBV7-9 and TRBJ2-4, is DTGVSQNPRHKITKRGQNVTFRCDPISEHNRLYWYRQTLGQGPEFLTYFQNEAQLEKSRLLSDRFSAERPKGSFSTLEIQRTEQGDSAMYLCASSATRAAGPLAKNIQYFGAGTRLSVL.

The rearrangement joins TRBV5-8 to TRBJ2-2, with TRBD2 as a possible D gene (6 bases). V gave up 7 bases and J gave up 2 bases, with 15 bases separating them. The CDR3 runs 15 residues. CDR1 SGHTS and CDR2 YDEGEE come from the germline V gene. The CDR3 DNA reads as TGTGCCAGCTGGACGGTGGGGGGAAACACCGGGGAGCTGTTTTTT. Residues: CASWTVGGNTGELFF.

This clone was observed a single time. The chain is built from TRBV18 and TRBJ2-1; 11 bases align to TRBD2. The germline CDR1 and CDR2 sequences are KGHSH and LQKENI. CDR3 length equals 15 residues. After removal of 5 bases from V and 10 bases from J, the junction contained 10 bases not matched to a gene. This CDR3 reads CASSTLMGLAVEQFF. The CDR3 region has the DNA TGTGCCAGCTCAACGCTAATGGGACTAGCGGTGGAGCAGTTCTTC.

The chain combines TRBV9 with TRBJ1-1; 9 bases are a match to TRBD1. There are 14 residues in the CDR3. Germline loops: CDR1 SGDLS, CDR2 YYNGEE. The J segment lost 0 bases and the V segment lost 7 bases, leaving 4 bases of the junction unmatched. The CDR3: CASGTGLVNTEAFF. The DNA for the CDR3 is TGTGCCAGCGGGACAGGGCTCGTGAACACTGAAGCTTTCTTT.

This rearrangement joins TRBV19 to TRBJ1-4, with TRBD1 identical over 8 bases. This CDR3 spans 15 amino acids. CDR1 LNHDA and CDR2 SQIVND come from the germline V gene (reference sequence). V lost 5 bases, J lost 2 bases, and 4 bases stayed unmatched. The CDR3 loop reads CASSPRQGTNEKLFF. CDR3 nucleotides: TGTGCCAGTAGTCCACGACAGGGGACTAATGAAAAACTGTTTTTT. Supplemented by reference TRBV19 and TRBJ1-4, the full variable domain reads DGGITQSPKYLFRKEGQNVTLSCEQNLNHDAMYWYRQDPGQGLRLIYYSQIVNDFQKGDIAEGYSVSREKKESFPLTVTSAQKNPTAFYLCASSPRQGTNEKLFFGSGTQLSVL.

This chain connects TRBV9 to TRBJ2-1; D not certain. The CDR3 consists of 16 residues. Germline values: CDR1 SGDLS, CDR2 YYNGEE. Trimming pared 0 bases from V and 1 base from J, leaving 11 bases between. This CDR3 reads CASSVAPRSSYNEQFF. DNA of the CDR3: TGTGCCAGCAGCGTAGCTCCTAGGTCTTCCTACAATGAGCAGTTCTTC. Drawing the rest from reference TRBV9 and TRBJ2-1, the complete variable domain is DSGVTQTPKHLITATGQRVTLRCSPRSGDLSVYWYQQSLDQGLQFLIQYYNGEERAKGNILERFSAQQFPDLHSELNLSSLELGDSALYFCASSVAPRSSYNEQFFGPGTRLTVL.

V is TRBV3-1 (or the pseudogene TRBV3-2) and J is TRBJ2-1, with unresolved D. V dropped 3 bases and J dropped 0 bases, with 12 bases sitting between them. The CDR3 is 16 amino acids. CDR1 LGHDT and CDR2 YNNKEL come from the germline V gene (reference sequence). As DNA, the CDR3 is TGTGCCAGCAGCCAGATCAGAGGAACCTCCTACAATGAGCAGTTCTTC. This translates into CASSQIRGTSYNEQFF.

This chain uses TRBV11-3 with TRBJ1-1; possible D gene TRBD1, 5 bases. CDR1 is SGHNT and CDR2 is YENEEA in the germline V gene. V gave up 4 bases and J gave up 4 bases, with 7 bases separating them. The CDR3 has 12 residues. In nucleotides, the CDR3 is TGTGCCAGCAGCTCCCAGGGCACTGAAGCTTTCTTT. This translates into CASSSQGTEAFF.

The genes are TRBV2 and TRBJ2-1; TRBD1 matches 10 bases. Germline V CDR1 and CDR2: SNHLY, FYNNEI. The length of the CDR3 is 15 residues. The trim removed 7 bases at V and 4 bases at J, leaving 7 bases unmatched. The CDR3 DNA reads as TGTGCCAGCAATTACGGGACAGGGGTGTACAATGAGCAGTTCTTC. The encoded protein is CASNYGTGVYNEQFF.

The chain joins TRBV18 to TRBJ2-7; 14 nucleotides match TRBD2. Germline V gene lookup returns CDR1 KGHSH and CDR2 LQKENI. The CDR3 loop spans 15 amino acids. J was trimmed by 6 bases and V by 3 bases; bases with no gene match: 4. The CDR3 region is CASSPGLAGEVEQYF. Written as DNA, the CDR3 is TGTGCCAGCTCACCGGGACTAGCGGGAGAGGTCGAGCAGTACTTC. The full variable domain, completed using reference TRBV18 and TRBJ2-7, is NAGVMQNPRHLVRRRGQEARLRCSPMKGHSHVYWYRQLPEEGLKFMVYLQKENIIDESGMPKERFSAEFPKEGPSILRIQQVVRGDSAAYFCASSPGLAGEVEQYFGPGTRLTVT.

The chain is built from TRBV7-3 and TRBJ1-2; D remains unclear. This CDR3 is 15 amino acids long. V lost 5 bases to trimming and J lost 5 bases, with 18 bases between them. CDR1 is SGHTA, CDR2 FQGTGA, per germline. CDR3 bases: TGTGCCAGCAGCCAAGGAGCCGCCCCAACATATGGCTACACCTTC. Its translation is CASSQGAAPTYGYTF.

The chain joins TRBV7-2 to TRBJ2-4; D ambiguous. Per germline, CDR1 SGHTA and CDR2 FQGNSA. The germline V and J ends were trimmed by 3 bases and 0 bases, with 18 bases remaining between them. The CDR3 has 18 residues. The DNA for the CDR3 is TGTGCCAGCAGCTTTGGTCTACCTAAAAGCAAAGCCAAAAACATTCAGTACTTC. It codes for CASSFGLPKSKAKNIQYF.

J is TRBJ2-1 and V is TRBV28; no firm D call. From germline, CDR1 is MDHEN and CDR2 SYDVKM. The length of the CDR3 is 15 residues. The V gene lost 5 bases and the J gene lost 5 bases, with 16 bases spanning the gap. The chain's CDR3 is CASSPPAETNNEQFF. In DNA, the CDR3 is TGTGCCAGCAGTCCCCCCGCAGAAACCAACAATGAGCAGTTCTTC.

This clone was seen only a few times. The rearrangement uses TRBV30 and TRBJ2-7; D possibly corresponds to TRBD2 (6 bases). The CDR3 covers 14 residues. V gave up 0 bases and J gave up 0 bases, with 9 bases separating them. Germline lookup yields CDR1 GTSNPN and CDR2 SVGIG (reference sequence). The CDR3 nucleotides read TGTGCCTGGAGTGTACGGCGGGACTCCTACGAGCAGTACTTC. Translating it yields CAWSVRRDSYEQYF. The entire variable domain, with the rest obtained from reference TRBV30 and TRBJ2-7, is as follows: SQTIHQWPATLVQPVGSPLSLECTVEGTSNPNLYWYRQAAGRGLQLLFYSVGIGQISSEVPQNLSASRPQDRQFILSSKKLLLSDSGFYLCAWSVRRDSYEQYFGPGTRLTVT.

The chain couples TRBV2 to TRBJ1-5, with 8 nucleotides matching TRBD1. The V segment lost 5 bases and the J segment 4 bases; nucleotides outside the gene matches: 10. The germline gives CDR1 SNHLY, CDR2 FYNNEI. The CDR3 covers 16 residues. This chain's CDR3 is CASSPRTGRGNQPQHF. DNA of the CDR3: TGTGCCAGCAGTCCTCGGACAGGGCGAGGTAATCAGCCCCAGCATTTT.

The chain is built from TRBV5-1 and TRBJ2-5, with 11 bases aligning to TRBD2. Germline trimming cut 3 bases from V and 1 base from J; bases unmatched to any gene: 5. The V gene's germline CDR1 is SGHRS and CDR2 YFSETQ. The CDR3 loop spans 16 amino acids. DNA for the CDR3: TGCGCCAGCAGCTCCCTGACTAGCGGGGCCCAAGAGACCCAGTACTTC. Amino acid sequence: CASSSLTSGAQETQYF.

The chain carries TRBV4-1 and TRBJ2-3; D not resolved. The V gene lost 2 bases and the J gene lost 2 bases, with 14 bases spanning the gap. The germline CDR1 and CDR2 sequences are MGHRA and YSYEKL. The CDR3 is 16 residues long. The CDR3 region has the DNA TGCGCCAGCAGCCAACTCGATCTATTTGCCACAGATACGCAGTATTTT. This translates into CASSQLDLFATDTQYF.

The CDR3 DNA sequence: TGTGCCAGCACGGGGGGGGGCGGGAATGAATACAATGAGCAGTTCTTC. It translates to CASTGGGGNEYNEQFF. The chain has TRBV27 and TRBJ2-1; 8 bases agree with TRBD2. CDR1 and CDR2 (germline): MNHEY, SMNVEV (reference sequence). V gave up 7 bases and J gave up 4 bases; unmatched junction bases: 12. CDR3 length equals 16 residues.

This chain joins TRBV5-1 and TRBJ2-7; D perhaps matches TRBD1 (6 bases). Germline V CDR1 and CDR2: SGHRS, YFSETQ. The CDR3 consists of 15 residues. V lost 3 bases and J lost 5, with 18 bases in between. The CDR3 DNA reads TGCGCCAGCAGCTCGAGTGTCATAAAGGGGGACGAGCAGTACTTC. Protein: CASSSSVIKGDEQYF.

V gene TRBV7-8 combines with J gene TRBJ2-7; 7 bases agree with TRBD1. Per germline, CDR1 SGHVS and CDR2 FQNEAQ. CDR3 size: 13 residues. V gave up 5 bases and J gave up 6 bases; unmatched junction bases: 7. The CDR3 DNA is TGTGCCAGCAGCGTCGACAGGGCGGGCGAGCAGTACTTC. Translated: CASSVDRAGEQYF.

The gene calls are TRBV6-5 and TRBJ2-2, with a weak D call TRBD2 (6 bases). CDR1 and CDR2 (germline): MNHEY, SVGAGI. The CDR3 has 13 residues. Deletions cut 8 bases from V and 4 bases from J, with 11 bases between. The CDR3 loop reads CASRVLATGELFF. The CDR3 DNA follows: TGTGCCAGCCGAGTACTAGCCACCGGGGAGCTGTTTTTT.

This sequence joins TRBV27 and TRBJ1-1; 7 bases align to TRBD1. V trimming: 5 bases; J trimming: 2 bases; junction bases outside the gene matches: 5. The CDR3 length is 14 residues. Germline loops: CDR1 MNHEY, CDR2 SMNVEV (reference sequence). CDR3 protein: CASSRGGANTEAFF. CDR3 in DNA: TGTGCCAGCAGTCGAGGGGGCGCAAACACTGAAGCTTTCTTT.